The 29 T cell receptor beta chains below come from one sample, sequenced in a study of vaccination and CD4 T cells after COVID-19. Treatment in this sample: approximately 10-day PBMC culture with coronavirus spike peptide pools or control peptides (ViraFEST assay). During the years 2011-2018, before the COVID-19 pandemic, the unexposed donor's CD4+ T cells were collected. Cultured CD4+ T-cell DNA underwent Oncomine TCR Beta short-read sequencing. TCRdb recomputed calls from the PCR reads with MiXCR, one row per CDR3 protein. This table holds some 7,000 distinct CDR3 sequences, approximately 45% found once. The antigens of these receptors remain unknown. Source material: CD4+ T cells from blood, cultured in vitro. Source of these receptors: a human donor in good health.

The chain employs TRBV7-9 and TRBJ1-5; D is uncertain. Germline V CDR1 and CDR2: SEHNR, FQNEAQ (reference sequence). The CDR3 has 16 residues. Trimming stripped 4 bases from V and 5 bases from J, with 18 bases between. CDR3 region: CASSYSGGLGDQPQHF. CDR3 sequence (DNA): TGTGCCAGCAGCTATTCCGGTGGCCTCGGAGATCAGCCCCAGCATTTT.

The J gene is TRBJ2-3, the V gene TRBV19; 8 bases are a match to TRBD1. V trimming: 1 base; J trimming: 4 bases; junction bases outside the gene matches: 4. CDR1 and CDR2 from the germline V gene are LNHDA and SQIVND (reference sequence). This CDR3 is 15 amino acids long. This CDR3 reads CASSIAHRGSDTQYF. The CDR3 DNA sequence: TGTGCCAGTAGTATAGCGCACAGGGGGTCAGATACGCAGTATTTT.

In this sample, this clonotype turned up a few times. V and J are TRBV4-1 and TRBJ1-1; D possibly corresponds to TRBD1 (5 bases). V was trimmed by 3 bases and J by 0 bases, leaving 17 bases between them. This CDR3 is 17 amino acids long. Germline values: CDR1 MGHRA, CDR2 YSYEKL. The CDR3 sequence: CASSQSRARALNTEAFF. The CDR3 nucleotides read TGCGCCAGCAGCCAGTCCAGGGCCCGCGCGCTGAACACTGAAGCTTTCTTT.

The chain uses TRBV15 and TRBJ1-3, with D hard to call. The CDR3 runs to 14 residues. Trimming removed 3 bases from V and 4 bases from J, with 10 bases in between. Looked up from germline, CDR1 is LNHNV and CDR2 is YYDKDF (reference sequence). The CDR3 reads CATSRHPQGNTIYF. CDR3 coding DNA: TGTGCCACCAGCAGGCACCCACAGGGAAACACCATATATTTT.

The rearrangement joins TRBV7-9 to TRBJ2-7; 7 bases line up with TRBD1. The CDR3 spans 15 residues. Germline CDR1 SEHNR, CDR2 FQNEAQ (reference sequence). V lost 0 bases to trimming and J lost 6 bases; unmatched junction nucleotides: 8. The CDR3 nucleotides read TGTGCCAGCAGCTTAGCGGCGACAGGGAACGCCGAGCAGTACTTC. Protein product: CASSLAATGNAEQYF.

The V and J genes are TRBV29-1 and TRBJ1-2, with 10 bases matching TRBD1. Germline V CDR1 and CDR2: SQVTM, ANQGSEA. The V gene end was trimmed by 6 bases and the J gene end by 5 bases; junction bases not matched to a gene: 3. The CDR3 spans 12 residues. The CDR3 here is CSVGGQGYGYTF. The CDR3 DNA is TGCAGCGTCGGGGGACAGGGGTATGGCTACACCTTC.

This clonotype has only a few counts. This chain uses TRBV10-3 with TRBJ1-6; D might be TRBD1 (5 bases). This CDR3 is 18 amino acids long. V lost 6 bases, J lost 0 bases, and 18 bases lay in between. CDR1 and CDR2 from the germline V gene are ENHRY and SYGVKD. The CDR3 spells CAISLQGNFPSYNSPLHF. DNA for the CDR3: TGTGCCATCAGCCTTCAGGGAAATTTCCCCTCCTATAATTCACCCCTCCACTTT.

This clonotype has a handful of counts. The chain employs TRBV7-7 and TRBJ2-5; a possible D gene is TRBD2 (6 bases). Germline-derived CDR1 and CDR2 are SSHAT and FNYEAQ (reference sequence). The CDR3 contains 15 residues. V was trimmed by 1 base and J by 5 bases, leaving 14 bases between them. DNA of the CDR3: TGTGCCAGCAGCTTAGGGGCGGGATTGGGGGAGACCCAGTACTTC. It is translated as CASSLGAGLGETQYF.

The chain joins TRBV5-1 to TRBJ2-2; D uncertain. Germline lookup yields CDR1 SGHRS and CDR2 YFSETQ. The CDR3 runs 14 residues. V shed 0 bases and J shed 3 bases, with 6 bases lying between them. This CDR3 is CASSLDPDTGELFF. The CDR3 nucleotides read TGCGCCAGCAGCTTGGACCCAGACACCGGGGAGCTGTTTTTT.

The chain combines TRBV5-1 with TRBJ2-6; D is ambiguous. Germline V gives CDR1 SGHRS, CDR2 YFSETQ. V gave up 2 bases and J gave up 4 bases, with 4 bases separating them. CDR3 length equals 13 residues. The CDR3 region is CASSFAGANVLTF. Written as DNA, the CDR3 is TGCGCCAGCAGCTTTGCGGGGGCCAACGTCCTGACTTTC.

The chain employs TRBV11-2 and TRBJ1-2, with a tentative D call TRBD1 (5 bases). The CDR3 totals 11 residues. The germline gives CDR1 SGHAT, CDR2 FQNNGV. The V gene lost 3 bases and the J gene lost 8 bases, with 7 bases spanning the gap. CDR3 sequence (DNA): TGTGCCAGCAGCTTTCGGGGGGGCTACACCTTC. This sequence encodes CASSFRGGYTF.

This rearrangement joins TRBV7-9 to TRBJ2-7; D is undetermined. CDR1 SEHNR and CDR2 FQNEAQ come from the germline V gene (reference sequence). The CDR3 spans 12 residues. Trimming took off 1 base at V and 7 bases at J, with 8 bases between the two ends. The CDR3 bases are TGTGCCAGCAGCTTAGGCCAAGAGGAGCAGTACTTC. It codes for CASSLGQEEQYF. Looking up the rest from reference TRBV7-9 and TRBJ2-7 gives the full variable domain: DTGVSQNPRHKITKRGQNVTFRCDPISEHNRLYWYRQTLGQGPEFLTYFQNEAQLEKSRLLSDRFSAERPKGSFSTLEIQRTEQGDSAMYLCASSLGQEEQYFGPGTRLTVT.

CDR3 DNA sequence: TGTGCCAGCAGGACCGGACAGGTCGAAAAACTGTTTTTT. It codes for CASRTGQVEKLFF. The chain links TRBV6-1 to TRBJ1-4; 7 nucleotides match TRBD1. Per germline, CDR1 MNHNS and CDR2 SASEGT. Germline trimming cut 6 bases from V and 8 bases from J; bases unmatched to any gene: 6. This CDR3 has 13 residues.

The chain carries TRBV12-3 or TRBV12-4 and TRBJ1-1, with 11 positions matching TRBD1. V was pared by 1 base and J by 1 base, with 2 bases of the junction left unmatched. This CDR3 contains 16 residues. The CDR3, as DNA: TGTGCCAGCAGTTTAGGGGGGACAGGGGGGAACACTGAAGCTTTCTTT. This translates into CASSLGGTGGNTEAFF.

V and J are TRBV5-1 and TRBJ1-2; perhaps TRBD1 as D (5 bases). This CDR3 comprises 13 residues. Germline CDR1 SGHRS, CDR2 YFSETQ. Trimming removed 3 bases at V and 2 bases at J, with 8 bases between. CDR3 protein: CASSSRDNYGYTF. The CDR3 coding sequence is TGCGCCAGCAGCTCGAGGGACAACTATGGCTACACCTTC.

This clonotype was counted a few times. The V call is TRBV7-2, the J call TRBJ2-1; the D gene is possibly TRBD2 (6 bases). The V gene lost 2 bases and the J gene lost 7 bases, with 9 bases spanning the gap. CDR1 and CDR2 (germline): SGHTA, FQGNSA. The CDR3 has 13 residues. The CDR3 coding sequence is TGTGCCAGCAGCTTAAGGAGGGGAAATGAGCAGTTCTTC. Translating gives CASSLRRGNEQFF.

For the CDR3, the DNA is TGTGCCAGCAGCTTGACTTTACAGAAGCGCGAAGCTTTCTTT. Protein: CASSLTLQKREAFF. The chain has TRBV7-2 and TRBJ1-1; D unclear. Deletions cut 3 bases from V and 8 bases from J, with 16 bases between. Germline V gene data show CDR1 as SGHTA and CDR2 as FQGNSA. The CDR3 runs to 14 residues.

The sample holds a few counts of this clonotype. The V and J genes are TRBV27 and TRBJ2-3; D remains ambiguous. CDR1 is MNHEY and CDR2 is SMNVEV in the germline V gene (reference sequence). The CDR3 spans 17 residues. Trimming removed 4 bases from V and 2 bases from J, with 19 bases in between. Here the CDR3 DNA reads TGTGCCAGCAGTTCGCCTTTCGGGCTCGTCGACACAGATACGCAGTATTTT. It specifies CASSSPFGLVDTDTQYF.

This clonotype came up a few times. V usage is TRBV7-9 and J usage is TRBJ1-1; 8 positions match TRBD1. V lost 2 bases, J lost 4 bases, and 3 bases stayed unmatched. The CDR3 covers 14 residues. Germline-derived CDR1 and CDR2 are SEHNR and FQNEAQ (reference sequence). This CDR3 is CASSLQGATTEAFF. The CDR3 coding sequence is TGTGCCAGCAGCTTACAGGGGGCAACCACTGAAGCTTTCTTT. The whole variable domain, remainder taken from reference TRBV7-9 and TRBJ1-1, is DTGVSQNPRHKITKRGQNVTFRCDPISEHNRLYWYRQTLGQGPEFLTYFQNEAQLEKSRLLSDRFSAERPKGSFSTLEIQRTEQGDSAMYLCASSLQGATTEAFFGQGTRLTVV.

This clonotype was detected only a few times. The chain uses TRBV7-8 and TRBJ1-2; tentatively, D is TRBD1 (5 bases). Germline V CDR1 and CDR2: SGHVS, FQNEAQ. The CDR3 has 16 residues. The V and J ends lost 5 bases and 5 bases respectively, with 21 bases between them. CDR3 sequence (DNA): TGTGCCAGCAGCCCCACCCGGGGGGGGATGGGTTATGGCTACACCTTC. Translation gives CASSPTRGGMGYGYTF. The full variable domain, completed using reference TRBV7-8 and TRBJ1-2, is GAGVSQSPRYKVAKRGQDVALRCDPISGHVSLFWYQQALGQGPEFLTYFQNEAQLDKSGLPSDRFFAERPEGSVSTLKIQRTQQEDSAVYLCASSPTRGGMGYGYTFGSGTRLTVV.

The chain recombines TRBV6-2 or TRBV6-3 with TRBJ1-2; 10 bases align to TRBD1. The germline CDR1 and CDR2 sequences are MNHEY and SVGEGT. The CDR3 loop spans 16 amino acids. J was trimmed by 4 bases and V by 6 bases; bases with no gene match: 11. In DNA, the CDR3 is TGTGCCAGCAGGGAAGCCGGGACAGGGGCCCTCTATGGCTACACCTTC. Its protein is CASREAGTGALYGYTF.

With regard to this clonotype: The junction departs from the called germline gene at one end, perhaps through a read error. The rearrangement uses TRBV10-2 and TRBJ1-5; perhaps TRBD1 as D (6 bases). The germline gives CDR1 WSHSY, CDR2 SAAADI. CDR3 size: 14 residues. The CDR3 DNA is TGCGCCAGCGGACTTACAGGGTTCGAGCAGCCCCGGCATTTT. This codes for CASGLTGFEQPRHF.

This clonotype was detected once. This chain connects TRBV5-4 to TRBJ2-2; TRBD2 is a possible D gene (6 bases). Germline V gene lookup returns CDR1 SGHNT and CDR2 YYREEE (reference sequence). The CDR3 is 16 residues long. The V end was cut by 4 bases, the J end by 2 bases, with 15 bases between. Written as DNA, the CDR3 is TGTGCCAGCAGCCCCCAAAGGGACTTAAACACCGGGGAGCTGTTTTTT. It encodes CASSPQRDLNTGELFF.

This rearrangement joins TRBV6-5 to TRBJ2-7; D is possibly TRBD2 (6 bases). Trimming cost V 3 bases and J 7 bases, with 10 bases left between them. The CDR3 consists of 12 residues. Germline values: CDR1 MNHEY, CDR2 SVGAGI. CDR3 sequence reads: CASSYFGGEQYF. CDR3 coding DNA: TGTGCCAGCAGTTATTTCGGGGGAGAGCAGTACTTC.

This clonotype was observed a single time. The chain employs TRBV6-2 or TRBV6-3 and TRBJ1-1, with D unresolved. The CDR3 extends over 14 amino acids. V lost 2 bases and J 4 bases, leaving 11 bases between the germline ends. Germline CDR1 MNHEY, CDR2 SVGEGT. The CDR3 loop reads CASSYQDLSTEAFF. CDR3 nucleotide sequence: TGTGCCAGCAGTTACCAGGACCTTAGCACTGAAGCTTTCTTT.

Relative to its sample, this clonotype is hyperexpanded. The gene calls are TRBV20-1 and TRBJ2-4; D call uncertain. The length of the CDR3 is 18 residues. Germline V CDR1 and CDR2: DFQATT, SNEGSKA (reference sequence). V lost 0 bases to trimming and J lost 0 bases, with 18 bases between them. The CDR3 DNA reads TGCAGTGCTAGAGATCATTGGGAACCACTGCTAGCCAAAAACATTCAGTACTTC. Residues: CSARDHWEPLLAKNIQYF.

The V call is TRBV5-4, the J call TRBJ2-5; a possible D gene is TRBD2 (5 bases). The V gene lost 0 bases and the J gene lost 0 bases, with 9 bases spanning the gap. The CDR3 has 15 amino acids. Per germline, CDR1 SGHNT and CDR2 YYREEE (reference sequence). The chain's CDR3 is CASSLVGRDQETQYF. DNA for the CDR3: TGTGCCAGCAGCTTGGTTGGGCGGGACCAAGAGACCCAGTACTTC.

In regard to this clonotype: The CDR3 carries no conserved terminal phenylalanine or tryptophan, so it likely arises from a read error. V gene TRBV19 combines with J gene TRBJ1-1, with 9 bases lining up with TRBD1. Looked up from germline, CDR1 is LNHDA and CDR2 is SQIVND (reference sequence). V shed 6 bases, J shed 6 bases, and the junction held 5 bases outside the gene matches. This CDR3 contains 13 residues. The CDR3 spells CASRSTGGAEAFL. CDR3 nucleotide sequence: TGTGCCAGTAGGTCGACAGGGGGAGCTGAAGCTTTCTTA.

This clonotype was picked up a small number of times. The chain carries TRBV4-1 and TRBJ1-2; D unresolved. Germline CDR1 is MGHRA and CDR2 is YSYEKL. V was pared by 2 bases and J by 4 bases, with 14 bases between. The CDR3 spans 15 residues. The CDR3 DNA is TGCGCCAGCAGCCAACCCGGGGATCCCGGCTATGGCTACACCTTC. Translated, it gives CASSQPGDPGYGYTF.